This TCR beta chain was sequenced for a study of intratumoral heterogeneity in liver cancer. A note on the overall study: Across the full approximately 13-patient cohort, most patients were male and the median age was 63 years. RNA-seq, DNA sequencing, TCR-seq and SNP array data from multiple regions of hepatocellular carcinoma specimens were combined in the study to investigate intratumor heterogeneity. The full cohort included some 74 multiregional samples from about 14 HCC patients, consisting of approximately 50 tumoral regions and 20 adjacent nontumoral regions. The research as a whole found: Within each of the two sequenced patients, overall T cell clonality showed no significant difference between tumor regions. A relatively low patient number and under-sampled tumor-infiltrating lymphocyte representation were acknowledged by the authors as limitations. Tumor region a in each sequenced patient had significantly more unique T-cell clonal expansions than region b. TCR sequencing was reported to confirm the RNA-seq-based estimates of regional differences in tumor-infiltrating lymphocyte burden.

The H label marked samples taken from distinct, geographically separated regions of the hepatocellular carcinoma nodule. Every patient had early-stage hepatocellular carcinoma and went to surgical resection without receiving any prior therapy. The sampled areas showed no macroscopic signs of necrosis or hemorrhage. In a couple of patients, TCR sequencing (ImmunoSeq) was performed on multiple regions. Frozen resection tissue samples were collected at least 1 cm apart from each other. Genomic DNA was extracted from bulk tissue using the DNeasy blood and tissue kit. Deletion took 0 bases off V and 7 bases off J, with a span of 9 bases between the germline ends. CDR1 and CDR2, per the germline V gene, are SNHLY and FYNNEI. Reading from cysteine to phenylalanine, the CDR3 counts 13 amino acids. The read is trimmed to its CDR3 DNA, 39 bases read in frame from base 1. The immunoSEQ assay was used to sequence TCR beta chain CDR3 regions from genomic DNA. Rearranged VDJ segments were amplified with primers that anneal to V and J segments. Per the source publication's procedure: The ImmunoSeq Analyzer software was used to calculate clonality and richness metrics. Fisher's exact test, supplemented by a beta-binomial method for added stringency, was applied to identify differentially abundant clones between regions. The table was pulled from immuneACCESS by TCRdb, which kept in-frame rearrangements only. Such tables lose some clones; where checked, under half of the loss comes from unresolved V genes, and the rest has no known cause. The DNA was the basis for D and trimming; V, J and clone size are from that table. The sample includes approximately 6,700 clones, with roughly 52% observed a single time. The top ten hold approximately 15% of the sample.

About this clone itself: Its antigen remains unidentified. Base qualities are not recorded, but no much larger clone differs from it by a single base.

The receptor was isolated from a man aged 70-80 years with hepatocellular carcinoma. The sample was tumor tissue, taken before any cancer treatment. The rearranged segments are TRBV2 and TRBJ1-2; a confident D gene designation cannot be given. The CDR3 protein: CASSEAGYLGYTF. The nucleotides are TGTGCCAGCAGTGAAGCTGGGTATCTTGGCTACACCTTC.